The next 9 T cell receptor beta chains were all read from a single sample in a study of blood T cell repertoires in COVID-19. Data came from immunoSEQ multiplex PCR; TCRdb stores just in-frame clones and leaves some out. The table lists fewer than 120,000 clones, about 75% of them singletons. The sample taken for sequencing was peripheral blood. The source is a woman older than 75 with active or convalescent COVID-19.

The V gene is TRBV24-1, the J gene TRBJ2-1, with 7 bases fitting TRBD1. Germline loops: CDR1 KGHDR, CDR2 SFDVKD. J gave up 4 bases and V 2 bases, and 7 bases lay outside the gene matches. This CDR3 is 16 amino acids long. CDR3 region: CATSDSRQGQYNEQFF. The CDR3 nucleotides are TGTGCCACCAGTGATTCCCGACAGGGACAGTACAATGAGCAGTTCTTC.

The DNA of the CDR3 is TGTGCCAGCATTTCCCCCGGGGCTAGCGGGAGAGTGGTCGGGGAGCTGTTTTTT. It is translated as CASISPGASGRVVGELFF. This sequence joins TRBV28 and TRBJ2-2, with 10 bases lining up with TRBD2. J gave up 7 bases and V 7 bases, and 18 bases lay outside the gene matches. The CDR3 contains 18 residues. CDR1 and CDR2 (germline): MDHEN, SYDVKM. The full variable domain, completed using reference TRBV28 and TRBJ2-2, is DVKVTQSSRYLVKRTGEKVFLECVQDMDHENMFWYRQDPGLGLRLIYFSYDVKMKEKGDIPEGYSVSREKKERFSLILESASTNQTSMYLCASISPGASGRVVGELFFGEGSRLTVL.

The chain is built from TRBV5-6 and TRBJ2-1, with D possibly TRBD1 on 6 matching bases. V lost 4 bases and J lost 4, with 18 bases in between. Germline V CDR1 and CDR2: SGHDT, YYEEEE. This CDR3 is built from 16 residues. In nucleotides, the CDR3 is TGTGCCAGCAGCCTAATTGGTGCAGGGGTGTACAATGAGCAGTTCTTC. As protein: CASSLIGAGVYNEQFF.

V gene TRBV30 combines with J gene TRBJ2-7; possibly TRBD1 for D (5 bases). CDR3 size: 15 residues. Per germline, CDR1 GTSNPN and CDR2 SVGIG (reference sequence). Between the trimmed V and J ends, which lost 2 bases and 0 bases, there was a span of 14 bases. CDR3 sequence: CAWSISTVLSYEQYF. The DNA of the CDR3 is TGTGCCTGGAGTATATCGACAGTTCTCTCCTACGAGCAGTACTTC.

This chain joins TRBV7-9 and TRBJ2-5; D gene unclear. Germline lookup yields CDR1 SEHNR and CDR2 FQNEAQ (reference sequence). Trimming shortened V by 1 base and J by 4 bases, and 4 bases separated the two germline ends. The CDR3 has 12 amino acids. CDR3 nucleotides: TGTGCCAGCAGCTTAGGAGTAGAGACCCAGTACTTC. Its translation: CASSLGVETQYF.

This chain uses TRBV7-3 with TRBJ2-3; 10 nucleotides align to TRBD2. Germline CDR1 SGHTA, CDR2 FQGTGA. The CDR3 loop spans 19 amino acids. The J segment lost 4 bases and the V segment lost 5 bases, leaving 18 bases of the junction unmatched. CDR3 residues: CASSRQGASGSSLADTQYF. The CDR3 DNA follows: TGTGCCAGCAGCCGCCAGGGGGCTAGCGGGAGTAGCTTGGCAGATACGCAGTATTTT.

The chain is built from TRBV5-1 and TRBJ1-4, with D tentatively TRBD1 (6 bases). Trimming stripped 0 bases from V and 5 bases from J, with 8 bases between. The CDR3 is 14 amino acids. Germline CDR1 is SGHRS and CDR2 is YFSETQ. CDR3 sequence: CASSLGTENEKLFF. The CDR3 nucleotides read TGCGCCAGCAGCTTGGGGACAGAGAATGAAAAACTGTTTTTT.

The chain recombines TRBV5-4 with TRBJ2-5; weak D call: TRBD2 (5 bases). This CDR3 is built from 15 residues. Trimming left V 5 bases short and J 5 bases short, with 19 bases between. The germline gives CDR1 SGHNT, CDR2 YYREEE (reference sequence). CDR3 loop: CASRRGLDSTETQYF. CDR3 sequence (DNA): TGTGCCAGCAGACGGGGTCTGGACTCCACTGAGACCCAGTACTTC.

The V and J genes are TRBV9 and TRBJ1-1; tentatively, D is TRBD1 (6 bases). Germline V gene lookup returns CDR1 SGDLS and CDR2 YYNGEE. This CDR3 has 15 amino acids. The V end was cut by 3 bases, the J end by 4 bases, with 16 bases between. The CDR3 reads CASSAVVGGSTEAFF. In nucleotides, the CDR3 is TGTGCCAGCAGCGCGGTCGTTGGGGGCAGCACTGAAGCTTTCTTT.